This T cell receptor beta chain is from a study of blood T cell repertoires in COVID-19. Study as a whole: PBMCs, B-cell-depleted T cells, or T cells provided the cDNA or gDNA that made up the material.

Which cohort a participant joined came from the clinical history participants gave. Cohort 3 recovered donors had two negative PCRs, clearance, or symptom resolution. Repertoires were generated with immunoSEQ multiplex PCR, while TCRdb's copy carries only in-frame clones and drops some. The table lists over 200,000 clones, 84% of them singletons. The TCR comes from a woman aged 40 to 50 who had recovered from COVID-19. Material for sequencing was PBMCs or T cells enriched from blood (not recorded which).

In DNA, the CDR3 is TGTGCCAGCAGCGCCTCGGACAGGGGTACTCAGCCCCAGCATTTT. It yields the protein CASSASDRGTQPQHF. The genes are TRBV9 and TRBJ1-5; 9 bases map to TRBD1. Germline loops: CDR1 SGDLS, CDR2 YYNGEE. With V trimmed by 3 bases and J by 6 bases, 7 bases remained unmatched. This CDR3 region has 15 residues.